The 27 T cell receptor beta chains below all came from one sample that was sequenced in a study of cytomegalovirus exposure and HLA in healthy donors. Researchers ran the PCR with 60 Vbeta and 13 Jbeta primers. TCRdb's copy holds only in-frame clones and misses some; the assay was immunoSEQ multiplex PCR. The sample contains 250,000 to 350,000 clones, 86% of which appear only once. The specimen was PBMCs. The receptors stem from a middle-aged man in good health and CMV-seropositive.

This clone was recorded only once. V is TRBV19 and J is TRBJ2-7, with 7 bases lining up with TRBD1. Germline CDR1 is LNHDA and CDR2 is SQIVND (reference sequence). The CDR3 has 13 amino acids. The ends lost 1 base at V and 3 bases at J; junction bases unmatched: 0. DNA for the CDR3: TGTGCCAGTAGTATAGGGACAGGCTACGAGCAGTACTTC. Amino acids: CASSIGTGYEQYF.

The V call is TRBV7-2, the J call TRBJ1-1; TRBD1 aligns across 8 bases. The V and J ends lost 5 bases and 4 bases, in that order; junction bases with no gene match: 6. Germline V lookup: CDR1 SGHTA, CDR2 FQGNSA. The CDR3 totals 14 residues. The CDR3 is CASSTGQVATEAFF. The DNA for the CDR3 is TGTGCCAGCAGCACGGGACAGGTAGCCACTGAAGCTTTCTTT.

The gene calls are TRBV5-1 and TRBJ2-3; possibly TRBD1 for D (5 bases). This CDR3 region has 17 residues. Germline CDR1 is SGHRS and CDR2 is YFSETQ. Trimming stripped 2 bases from V and 6 bases from J, with 22 bases between. The CDR3, as DNA: TGCGCCAGCAGCTTCAGCGTGCACAGGCCTAGGTTGGATACGCAGTATTTT. Translating it yields CASSFSVHRPRLDTQYF.

The chain joins TRBV5-1 to TRBJ2-1, with D hard to call. CDR1 is SGHRS, CDR2 YFSETQ, per germline. V was trimmed by 4 bases and J by 4 bases, leaving 3 bases between them. The CDR3 contains 11 residues. The CDR3 spells CASSLYNEQFF. The CDR3 DNA sequence: TGCGCCAGCAGCCTGTACAATGAGCAGTTCTTC.

This clone has only one observation. CDR3 amino acids: CASSAHPTGKGNVLTF. CDR3 DNA: TGTGCCAGCAGCGCCCACCCGACAGGGAAGGGCAACGTCCTGACTTTC. The V call is TRBV7-3, the J call TRBJ2-6; 7 nucleotides match TRBD1. V shed 5 bases, J shed 9 bases, and the junction held 13 bases outside the gene matches. Germline V gene data show CDR1 as SGHTA and CDR2 as FQGTGA. The CDR3 runs to 16 residues.

CDR3 loop: CASRRAGSSGANVLTF. The DNA of the CDR3 is TGTGCCAGCAGACGGGCCGGGAGCTCTGGGGCCAACGTCCTGACTTTC. The gene calls are TRBV2 and TRBJ2-6, with D tentatively TRBD2 (6 bases). Trimming removed 6 bases at V and 0 bases at J, with 12 bases between. The CDR3 runs to 16 residues. Per the germline V gene, CDR1 is SNHLY and CDR2 is FYNNEI.

The gene calls are TRBV4-3 and TRBJ2-7, with 9 positions matching TRBD1. From germline, CDR1 is LGHNA and CDR2 YSLEER. V shed 4 bases and J 6 bases; nucleotides not matched to a gene: 1. The length of the CDR3 is 12 residues. The DNA for the CDR3 is TGCGCCAGCAGCCCGACAGGGGGCGAGCAGTACTTC. Translated, it gives CASSPTGGEQYF.

This clone was picked up one time. The chain carries TRBV27 and TRBJ2-3; TRBD2 aligns across 11 bases. The CDR3 has 16 residues. CDR1 MNHEY and CDR2 SMNVEV come from the germline V gene (reference sequence). The V and J ends lost 6 bases and 4 bases, in that order; junction bases with no gene match: 9. This CDR3 reads CASSGTTSGIADTQYF. The CDR3 nucleotides are TGTGCCAGCAGCGGGACGACTAGCGGGATTGCAGATACGCAGTATTTT.

This chain uses TRBV28 with TRBJ1-2; D possibly corresponds to TRBD1 (5 bases). This CDR3 is 14 amino acids long. Germline V gene lookup returns CDR1 MDHEN and CDR2 SYDVKM. The V gene lost 6 bases and the J gene lost 4 bases, with 15 bases spanning the gap. The CDR3: CASREQSGAYGYTF. For the CDR3, the DNA is TGTGCCAGCAGAGAGCAAAGCGGGGCCTATGGCTACACCTTC.

The chain couples TRBV5-1 to TRBJ2-2, with 10 bases lining up with TRBD2. Germline assignment: CDR1 SGHRS and CDR2 YFSETQ. The length of the CDR3 is 18 residues. J gave up 5 bases and V 0 bases, and 10 bases lay outside the gene matches. DNA for the CDR3: TGCGCCAGCAGCTTGGAGCTAGCGGGAGTTGGACAGACCGGGGAGCTGTTTTTT. Amino acids: CASSLELAGVGQTGELFF.

This clone was detected only once. This sequence joins TRBV27 and TRBJ2-1, with TRBD2 as a possible D gene (5 bases). Germline V lookup: CDR1 MNHEY, CDR2 SMNVEV (reference sequence). V was cut by 7 bases and J by 6 bases, with 16 bases left in between. The CDR3 loop spans 14 amino acids. CDR3 loop: CASTMSGPSNEQFF. CDR3 nucleotide sequence: TGTGCCAGCACTATGAGCGGCCCCTCCAATGAGCAGTTCTTC.

This rearrangement joins TRBV19 to TRBJ2-7; TRBD2 might be the D (5 bases). V was shortened by 6 bases and J by 3 bases, with 6 bases between the two germline ends. The V gene's germline CDR1 is LNHDA and CDR2 SQIVND (reference sequence). The CDR3 covers 11 residues. The CDR3 spells CASSGGYEQYF. The CDR3 DNA reads TGTGCCAGTAGCGGAGGCTACGAGCAGTACTTC.

This sequence joins TRBV27 and TRBJ1-2; weak D call: TRBD1 (6 bases). Germline lookup yields CDR1 MNHEY and CDR2 SMNVEV (reference sequence). Trimming removed 5 bases from V and 4 bases from J, with 14 bases in between. The CDR3 loop spans 14 amino acids. CDR3 in amino acids: CASSTGLVGYGYTF. The CDR3 DNA is TGTGCCAGCAGTACAGGGTTGGTGGGCTATGGCTACACCTTC.

The rearrangement joins TRBV4-1 to TRBJ2-1, with TRBD2 as a possible D gene (6 bases). This CDR3 spans 16 amino acids. In germline, CDR1 is MGHRA, CDR2 YSYEKL. The V and J ends lost 1 base and 4 bases respectively, with 14 bases between them. CDR3 DNA: TGCGCCAGCAGCCAAGGCGGGGCAGTTCCATACAATGAGCAGTTCTTC. It is translated as CASSQGGAVPYNEQFF.

The V call is TRBV27, the J call TRBJ2-1; 12 positions match TRBD2. V dropped 7 bases and J dropped 6; count of bases not matched to a gene: 4. The CDR3 runs 14 residues. Germline V gene sequence: CDR1 MNHEY, CDR2 SMNVEV (reference sequence). CDR3: CASTSGRATNEQFF. CDR3 sequence (DNA): TGTGCCAGCACTAGCGGGAGGGCCACCAATGAGCAGTTCTTC.

The V and J genes are TRBV29-1 and TRBJ1-2; no firm D call. Germline V gene lookup returns CDR1 SQVTM and CDR2 ANQGSEA. Deletions cut 4 bases from V and 3 bases from J, with 9 bases between. The CDR3 consists of 12 residues. CDR3 coding DNA: TGCAGCGTTGTTAGCGAGGACTATGGCTACACCTTC. Its translation: CSVVSEDYGYTF.

V and J are TRBV5-4 and TRBJ2-1, with 7 nucleotides matching TRBD2. Germline values: CDR1 SGHNT, CDR2 YYREEE (reference sequence). The V segment lost 6 bases and the J segment 6 bases; nucleotides outside the gene matches: 9. CDR3 length: 14 residues. This CDR3 reads CASNRDYHLNEQFF. Written as DNA, the CDR3 is TGTGCCAGCAATAGGGACTACCACCTCAATGAGCAGTTCTTC.

The chain couples TRBV18 to TRBJ2-5, with 10 bases lining up with TRBD1. Germline values: CDR1 KGHSH, CDR2 LQKENI. The CDR3 extends over 15 amino acids. With V trimmed by 2 bases and J by 5 bases, 5 bases remained unmatched. The CDR3 nucleotides read TGTGCCAGCTCACCAAAAGGGACAGGGGACGAGACCCAGTACTTC. This codes for CASSPKGTGDETQYF.

The chain is built from TRBV9 and TRBJ2-3; D ambiguous. V dropped 0 bases and J dropped 0 bases, with 11 bases sitting between them. The CDR3 runs to 16 residues. Germline assignment: CDR1 SGDLS and CDR2 YYNGEE. CDR3 sequence reads: CASSVAHQRSTDTQYF. The DNA of the CDR3 is TGTGCCAGCAGCGTAGCTCACCAACGGAGCACAGATACGCAGTATTTT.

The gene calls are TRBV27 and TRBJ2-7; D might be TRBD2 (6 bases). V was clipped by 0 bases and J by 0 bases, with 9 bases between them. Germline assignment: CDR1 MNHEY and CDR2 SMNVEV (reference sequence). The CDR3 has 15 amino acids. The CDR3 coding sequence is TGTGCCAGCAGTTTATCAACTAGCCGCTCCTACGAGCAGTACTTC. Residues: CASSLSTSRSYEQYF.

The V gene is TRBV15, the J gene TRBJ1-6; D perhaps matches TRBD1 (5 bases). In germline, CDR1 is LNHNV, CDR2 YYDKDF (reference sequence). This CDR3 contains 16 residues. Trimming left V 3 bases short and J 6 bases short, with 15 bases between. In DNA form, the CDR3 reads TGTGCCACCAGCAGTGGAAGGGGTAGTGGTAATTCACCCCTCCACTTT. Protein: CATSSGRGSGNSPLHF.

This clone was picked up a small number of times. The chain is built from TRBV4-1 and TRBJ1-4; no reliable D call. CDR3 length: 13 amino acids. Trimming pared 0 bases from V and 7 bases from J, leaving 6 bases between. Looked up from germline, CDR1 is MGHRA and CDR2 is YSYEKL. The CDR3 bases are TGCGCCAGCAGCCAAGACTTGAGTGAAAAACTGTTTTTT. Residues: CASSQDLSEKLFF.

V gene TRBV6-6 combines with J gene TRBJ2-1, with D perhaps TRBD2 (6 bases). This CDR3 spans 14 amino acids. Germline CDR1 is MNHNY and CDR2 is SVGAGI (reference sequence). V gave up 5 bases and J gave up 0 bases, with 8 bases separating them. DNA of the CDR3: TGTGCCAGCAGTCACGGGGGCTCCTACAATGAGCAGTTCTTC. The encoded protein is CASSHGGSYNEQFF.

The chain recombines TRBV10-2 with TRBJ2-2; 11 bases are shared with TRBD1. In germline, CDR1 is WSHSY, CDR2 SAAADI. V trimming: 0 bases; J trimming: 3 bases; junction bases outside the gene matches: 3. The CDR3 spans 17 residues. CDR3 protein: CASSESWGQGDTGELFF. The DNA for the CDR3 is TGCGCCAGCAGTGAGTCTTGGGGACAGGGGGACACCGGGGAGCTGTTTTTT.

The chain couples TRBV7-9 to TRBJ2-3; D perhaps matches TRBD2 (6 bases). This CDR3 comprises 12 residues. Trimming cost V 8 bases and J 5 bases, with 11 bases left between them. Germline CDR1 SEHNR, CDR2 FQNEAQ (reference sequence). CDR3 bases: TGTGCCAGCGAGCTGGGGGGAGATACGCAGTATTTT. It specifies CASELGGDTQYF.

This chain links TRBV7-9 with TRBJ2-1; D is unresolved. Trimming took 1 base from V and 9 from J, leaving 13 bases between them. This CDR3 region has 14 residues. Germline V gene lookup returns CDR1 SEHNR and CDR2 FQNEAQ (reference sequence). In DNA form, the CDR3 reads TGTGCCAGCAGCTTAGTTGGAAATCCTAGTGAGCAGTTCTTC. This gives the protein CASSLVGNPSEQFF.

The chain has TRBV6-1 and TRBJ2-1, with D tentatively TRBD2 (5 bases). The CDR3 length is 14 residues. V lost 11 bases and J lost 1, with 15 bases in between. The germline V gene has CDR1 MNHNS and CDR2 SASEGT. CDR3 in DNA: TGTGCCGTCGAAAAGGGCGGGTCCTACAATGAGCAGTTCTTC. This codes for CAVEKGGSYNEQFF.